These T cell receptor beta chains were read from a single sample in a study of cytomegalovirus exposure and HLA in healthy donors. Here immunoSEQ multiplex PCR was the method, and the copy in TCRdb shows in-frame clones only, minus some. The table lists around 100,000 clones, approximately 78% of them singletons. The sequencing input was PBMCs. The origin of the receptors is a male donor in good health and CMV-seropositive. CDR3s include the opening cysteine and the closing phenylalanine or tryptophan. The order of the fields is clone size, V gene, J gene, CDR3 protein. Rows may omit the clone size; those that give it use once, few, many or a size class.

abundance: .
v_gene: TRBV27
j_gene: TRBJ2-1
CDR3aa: CASSLPRTSGINEQFF

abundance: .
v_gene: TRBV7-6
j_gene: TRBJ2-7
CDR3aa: CASSSQSGRYEQYF

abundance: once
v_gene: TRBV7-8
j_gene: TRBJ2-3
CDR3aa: CASSLRTSGGADTQYF

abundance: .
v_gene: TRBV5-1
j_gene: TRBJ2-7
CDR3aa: CASTWGGQSYEQYF

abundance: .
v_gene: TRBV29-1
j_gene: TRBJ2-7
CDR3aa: CSVAYDRRYEQYF

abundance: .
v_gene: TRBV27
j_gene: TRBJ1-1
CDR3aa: CASSLAGNTEAFF

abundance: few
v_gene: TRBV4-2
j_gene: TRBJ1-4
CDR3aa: CASSQELFGRNEKLFF

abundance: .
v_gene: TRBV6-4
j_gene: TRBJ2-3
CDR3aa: CASSDSGSGVDTQYF

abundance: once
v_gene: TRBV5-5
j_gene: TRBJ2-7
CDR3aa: CASRSGWGTAYEQYF

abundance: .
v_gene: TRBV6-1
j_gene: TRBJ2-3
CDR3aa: CASTPLLRNTQYF

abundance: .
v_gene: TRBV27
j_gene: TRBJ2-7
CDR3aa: CASSRGSSYEQYF

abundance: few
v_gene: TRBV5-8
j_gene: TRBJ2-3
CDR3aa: CASSINLGLTPDTQYF

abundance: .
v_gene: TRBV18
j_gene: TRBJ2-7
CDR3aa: CASSPLSGSDEQYF

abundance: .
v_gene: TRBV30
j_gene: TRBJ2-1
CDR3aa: CAWSASYGQATHNEQFF

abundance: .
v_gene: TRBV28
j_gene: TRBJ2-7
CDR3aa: CASSSGLVGEQYF

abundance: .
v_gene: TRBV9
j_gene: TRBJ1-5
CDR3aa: CASSVGGESNQPQHF

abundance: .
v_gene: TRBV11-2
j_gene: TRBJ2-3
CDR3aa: CASSDDFLGSIF

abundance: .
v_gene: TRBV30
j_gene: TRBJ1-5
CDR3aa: CAWSVNGGLQPQHF

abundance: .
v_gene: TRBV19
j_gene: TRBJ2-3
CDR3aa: CASSTGQGLDTQYF

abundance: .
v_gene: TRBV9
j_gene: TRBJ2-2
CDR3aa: CASRGLNTGELFF

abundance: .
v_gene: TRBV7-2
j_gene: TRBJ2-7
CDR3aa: CASSLEGGGGLQYF

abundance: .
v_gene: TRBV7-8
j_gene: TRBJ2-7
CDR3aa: CASSPRVLPFSYEQYF

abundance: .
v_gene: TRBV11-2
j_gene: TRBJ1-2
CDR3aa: CASSRGQGLNYGYTF

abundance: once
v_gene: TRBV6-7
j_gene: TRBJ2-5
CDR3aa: CAIRRDKRQGGETQYF

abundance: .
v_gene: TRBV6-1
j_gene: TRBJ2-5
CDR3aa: CASERGRRETQYF